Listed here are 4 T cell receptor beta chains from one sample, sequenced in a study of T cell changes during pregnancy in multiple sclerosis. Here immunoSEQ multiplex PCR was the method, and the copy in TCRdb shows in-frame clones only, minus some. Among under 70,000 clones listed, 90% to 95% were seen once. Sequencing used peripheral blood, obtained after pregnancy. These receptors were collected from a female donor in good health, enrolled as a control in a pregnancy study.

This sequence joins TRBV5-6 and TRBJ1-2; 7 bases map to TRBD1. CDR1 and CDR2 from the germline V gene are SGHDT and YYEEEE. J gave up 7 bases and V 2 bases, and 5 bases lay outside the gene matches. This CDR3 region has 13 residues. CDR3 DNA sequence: TGTGCCAGCAGCTTTGGGACAGACTTTGGCTACACCTTC. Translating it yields CASSFGTDFGYTF.

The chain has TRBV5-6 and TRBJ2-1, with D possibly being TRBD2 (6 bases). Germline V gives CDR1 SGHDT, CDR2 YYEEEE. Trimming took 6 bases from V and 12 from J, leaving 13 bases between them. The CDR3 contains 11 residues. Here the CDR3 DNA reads TGTGCCAGCAAGGCGGGAATGAGGCAGTTCTTC. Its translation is CASKAGMRQFF.

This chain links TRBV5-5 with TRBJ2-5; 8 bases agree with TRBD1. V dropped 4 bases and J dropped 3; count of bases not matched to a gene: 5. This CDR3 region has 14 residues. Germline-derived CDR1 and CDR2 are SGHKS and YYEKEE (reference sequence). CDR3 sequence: CASSTRGQEETQYF. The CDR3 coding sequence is TGTGCCAGCAGCACCAGGGGGCAAGAAGAGACCCAGTACTTC.

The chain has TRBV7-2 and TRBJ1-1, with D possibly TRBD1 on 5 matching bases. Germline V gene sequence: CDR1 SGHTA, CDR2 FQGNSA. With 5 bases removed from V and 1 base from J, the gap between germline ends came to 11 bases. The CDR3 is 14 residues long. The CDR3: CASSAQGGNTEAFF. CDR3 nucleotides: TGTGCCAGCAGCGCCCAGGGAGGGAACACTGAAGCTTTCTTT.